This T cell receptor (beta chain) emerged from a study of response to subunit inactivated influenza vaccine. In regard to this clonotype: The antigen is undetermined.

V shed 0 bases and J shed 6 bases, with 9 bases lying between them. This CDR3 region has 15 residues. The germline CDR1 and CDR2 sequences are SGHAT and FQNNGV. General study points: Only a handful of new T cells, the authors suggested, are recruited with each seasonal influenza vaccination.

TCRdb re-called the RT-PCR reads with MiXCR, one entry per CDR3 protein. The sample holds some 640,000 distinct CDR3 sequences; about 15% are singletons and the top ten take 5.5% to 7%. The starting material was PBMCs from blood, obtained around 15 days before vaccination. The J gene is TRBJ1-6, the V gene TRBV11-2; D gene unclear. This TCR was recovered from a man in his forties or fifties who received an inactivated influenza vaccine. The CDR3 region has the DNA TGTGCCAGCAGCTTAGAAAGAGGGCCTAATTCACCCCTCCACTTT. Protein sequence: CASSLERGPNSPLHF.